Listed below are T cell receptor beta chains from one sample, sequenced in a study of cytomegalovirus exposure and HLA in healthy donors. Measured with immunoSEQ multiplex PCR; TCRdb has only the in-frame clones, and not every one. The sample lists approximately 100,000 clones, approximately 80% seen once, with 11% in the top ten. Sequences were obtained from PBMCs. The receptors derive from a man between 35 and 55 years old in good health and CMV-seropositive. CDR3s include the opening cysteine and the closing phenylalanine or tryptophan. The D gene is left open where the match is weak. Size values are once, few and many counts, or a class for expanded clones, and some rows have none.

CASNSPGGRSYEQYF,TGTGCCAGCAACTCTCCGGGGGGCCGGTCCTACGAGCAGTACTTC,few,TRBJ2-7,TRBV6-6,.
CASSVMDSLTSGNTIYF,TGTGCCAGCAGCGTAATGGACAGCCTTACTTCTGGAAACACCATATATTTT,.,TRBJ1-3,TRBV9,.
CASSLAPTGLKQFF,TGTGCCAGCAGCTTAGCGCCGACGGGACTAAAACAGTTCTTC,.,TRBJ2-1,TRBV11-1,TRBD2
CAWSSGLAGSYEQYF,TGTGCCTGGAGTTCCGGACTAGCGGGGTCCTACGAGCAGTACTTC,once,TRBJ2-7,TRBV30,TRBD2
CASSLGAQRTEAFF,TGCGCCAGCAGCTTGGGGGCCCAGCGGACTGAAGCTTTCTTT,.,TRBJ1-1,TRBV5-1,.
CASSFGGGGANGLTF,TGCGCCAGCAGTTTCGGGGGTGGTGGGGCCAACGGCCTGACTTTC,.,TRBJ2-6,TRBV5-1,.
CATSRLTGMYSQYF,TGTGCCACCAGCAGGTTGACAGGGATGTACAGTCAGTACTTC,.,TRBJ2-4,TRBV15,TRBD1
CASSFGANYGYTF,TGTGCCAGCAGCTTCGGAGCTAACTATGGCTACACCTTC,once,TRBJ1-2,TRBV7-9,.
CAWSGASEKLFF,TGTGCCTGGTCAGGGGCTAGTGAAAAACTGTTTTTT,.,TRBJ1-4,TRBV30,.
CASSRGQGGNQPQHF,TGTGCCAGCAGCAGGGGACAGGGGGGCAATCAGCCCCAGCATTTT,.,TRBJ1-5,TRBV5-6,TRBD1
CSVGERVNEKLFF,TGCAGCGTTGGTGAGAGGGTGAATGAAAAACTGTTTTTT,.,TRBJ1-4,TRBV29-1,.
CASSLEDRGDTQYF,TGTGCCAGCAGCTTGGAAGACAGGGGAGATACGCAGTATTTT,few,TRBJ2-3,TRBV5-4,TRBD1
CASSPMAGSPLHF,TGCGCCAGCAGCCCCATGGCGGGTTCACCCCTCCACTTT,.,TRBJ1-6,TRBV4-1,.
CASSSEGQFARFGELFF,TGCGCCAGCAGCTCCGAGGGACAGTTCGCTCGCTTCGGGGAGCTGTTTTTT,.,TRBJ2-2,TRBV4-3,TRBD1
CASSLTGVGGTDTQYF,TGTGCCAGCAGCTTGACCGGGGTGGGTGGCACAGATACGCAGTATTTT,.,TRBJ2-3,TRBV5-8,.
CASSYADSSNQPQHF,TGTGCCAGCAGCTACGCTGACAGTAGCAATCAGCCCCAGCATTTT,.,TRBJ1-5,TRBV11-2,.
CASSLRQGIGYEQYF,TGTGCCAGCAGCCTCCGACAGGGGATAGGCTACGAGCAGTACTTC,.,TRBJ2-7,TRBV7-6,TRBD1
CASSLSVVNTEAFF,TGTGCCAGCAGCTTGTCCGTTGTGAACACTGAAGCTTTCTTT,many,TRBJ1-1,TRBV5-4,.
CASSTSTGVGYPQHF,TGTGCCAGTAGTACCTCGACAGGGGTGGGTTATCCCCAGCATTTT,.,TRBJ1-5,TRBV19,TRBD1
CAWSPLAVAKNIQYF,TGTGCCTGGAGCCCTCTAGCGGTAGCCAAAAACATTCAGTACTTC,.,TRBJ2-4,TRBV30,TRBD2
CASSLVEGSYEQYF,TGTGCCAGCAGCTTAGTTGAGGGCTCCTACGAGCAGTACTTC,.,TRBJ2-7,TRBV7-2,.
CASRTFIRAKATGELFF,TGTGCCAGCAGAACCTTTATTAGAGCCAAAGCCACCGGGGAGCTGTTTTTT,few,TRBJ2-2,TRBV27,.
CASSFGMTGYEQYF,TGTGCCAGCAGTTTTGGGATGACAGGCTACGAGCAGTACTTC,.,TRBJ2-7,TRBV28,.
CASSFQGQWNSPLHF,TGTGCCAGCAGCTTCCAGGGACAGTGGAATTCACCCCTCCACTTT,.,TRBJ1-6,TRBV7-3,TRBD1
CASSVVGGASSKDTQYF,TGTGCCAGCAGCGTAGTCGGGGGGGCAAGCTCGAAAGATACGCAGTATTTT,.,TRBJ2-3,TRBV9,TRBD2
CASSDPIIASSGNTIYF,TGTGCCAGCAGTGACCCTATTATAGCCTCCTCTGGAAACACCATATATTTT,.,TRBJ1-3,TRBV6-1,.
CASSFRNVPRGELFF,TGTGCCAGCAGCTTCAGAAACGTACCTCGCGGGGAGCTGTTTTTT,.,TRBJ2-2,TRBV7-2,.
CASSLSSGGYEQYF,TGTGCCAGCAGCTTATCTAGCGGGGGCTACGAGCAGTACTTC,.,TRBJ2-7,TRBV7-2,TRBD2
CASSRTTGEQFF,TGTGCCAGCAGCCGAACTACAGGGGAGCAGTTCTTC,.,TRBJ2-1,TRBV5-5,.
CATRTSGGLTYEQYF,TGCGCCACCAGGACTAGCGGGGGGTTAACCTACGAGCAGTACTTC,.,TRBJ2-7,TRBV10-1,TRBD2
CASSQEGPGAISPQHF,TGCGCCAGCAGCCAAGAGGGTCCAGGGGCCATCTCGCCCCAGCATTTT,.,TRBJ1-5,TRBV4-1,.